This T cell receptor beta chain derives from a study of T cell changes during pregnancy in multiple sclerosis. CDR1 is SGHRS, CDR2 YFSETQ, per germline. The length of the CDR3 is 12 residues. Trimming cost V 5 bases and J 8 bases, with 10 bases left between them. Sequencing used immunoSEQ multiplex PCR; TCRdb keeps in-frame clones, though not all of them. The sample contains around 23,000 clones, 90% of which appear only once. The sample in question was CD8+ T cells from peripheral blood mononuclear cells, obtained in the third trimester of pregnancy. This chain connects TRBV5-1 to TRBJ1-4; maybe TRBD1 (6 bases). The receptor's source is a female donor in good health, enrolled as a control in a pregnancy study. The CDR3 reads CASRGDTEKLFF. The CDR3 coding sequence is TGCGCCAGCAGGGGGGACACCGAAAAACTGTTTTTT.